Below, 17 T cell receptor beta chains from the same sample are listed, as sequenced in a study of control samples from healthy donors and cancer patients. TCRdb's table, derived via immunoSEQ multiplex PCR, lists solely in-frame clones and lacks some. The sample lists over 70,000 clones; roughly 91% were seen once. Sequenced sample: PBMCs. Receptors were obtained from a woman in her forties or fifties with colorectal cancer.

This clone came up once. This chain joins TRBV3-1 (or the pseudogene TRBV3-2) and TRBJ1-2; weak D call: TRBD1 (5 bases). The CDR3 is 14 amino acids. Germline assignment: CDR1 LGHDT and CDR2 YNNKEL (reference sequence). V was pared by 4 bases and J by 2 bases, with 11 bases between. In nucleotides, the CDR3 is TGTGCCAGCAGCCCCTGGGACCGGAACTATGGCTACACCTTC. Amino acids: CASSPWDRNYGYTF.

The chain links TRBV6-5 to TRBJ2-7; no definite D call. Germline V gene sequence: CDR1 MNHEY, CDR2 SVGAGI. Between the trimmed V and J ends, which lost 6 bases and 3 bases, there was a span of 9 bases. This CDR3 has 12 residues. The DNA for the CDR3 is TGTGCCAGCAGGGCTACAGTCTACGAGCAGTACGTC. Residues: CASRATVYEQYV.

Only one count was recorded for this clone. The V and J genes are TRBV12-3 or TRBV12-4 and TRBJ1-1; D is unresolved. The CDR3 totals 12 residues. V dropped 10 bases and J dropped 0 bases, with 9 bases sitting between them. In nucleotides, the CDR3 is TGTGCCACTAATCGGATGAACACTGAAGCTTTCTTT. Protein: CATNRMNTEAFF.

The chain is built from TRBV10-3 and TRBJ2-3; 8 positions agree with TRBD2. Germline CDR1 reads ENHRY; CDR2 reads SYGVKD. The J segment lost 4 bases and the V segment lost 3 bases, leaving 3 bases of the junction unmatched. This CDR3 comprises 14 residues. CDR3 bases: TGTGCCATCAGTGATGCGGGGGGCCCAGATACGCAGTATTTT. This sequence encodes CAISDAGGPDTQYF.

The chain recombines TRBV4-2 with TRBJ2-5; a weak D match, TRBD2 (5 bases). This CDR3 contains 16 residues. V lost 1 base and J 5 bases, leaving 17 bases between the germline ends. Germline assignment: CDR1 LGHNA and CDR2 YNFKEQ. CDR3 protein: CASSQAGIAPWETQYF. The CDR3 DNA sequence: TGTGCCAGCAGCCAAGCGGGAATAGCCCCATGGGAGACCCAGTACTTC.

The J gene is TRBJ1-2, the V gene TRBV29-1, with 7 bases aligning to TRBD1. This CDR3 comprises 14 residues. CDR1 SQVTM and CDR2 ANQGSEA come from the germline V gene. With V trimmed by 5 bases and J by 6 bases, 12 bases remained unmatched. For the CDR3, the DNA is TGCAGCGTTCAAAAGACAGGGAGGAGGGATGGCTACACCTTC. Its translation: CSVQKTGRRDGYTF.

V and J are TRBV19 and TRBJ1-5; TRBD1 matches at 8 bases. The CDR3 runs to 17 residues. Germline-derived CDR1 and CDR2 are LNHDA and SQIVND (reference sequence). V gave up 8 bases and J gave up 0 bases; unmatched junction bases: 12. CDR3 loop: CASSGRGPRSSNQPQHF. CDR3 nucleotides: TGTGCCAGTTCGGGCAGGGGGCCGCGGAGTAGCAATCAGCCCCAGCATTTT.

The chain employs TRBV10-3 and TRBJ1-5; TRBD1 might be the D (5 bases). Trimming pared 3 bases from V and 1 base from J, leaving 10 bases between. Germline V gene sequence: CDR1 ENHRY, CDR2 SYGVKD. This CDR3 region has 15 residues. For the CDR3, the DNA is TGTGCCATCAGTGAACTGGAGGGGAGCAATCAGCCCCAGCATTTT. Translation: CAISELEGSNQPQHF.

This clone has just a few counts. V and J are TRBV3-1 (or the pseudogene TRBV3-2) and TRBJ2-5, with no clear D. V was shortened by 2 bases and J by 2 bases, with 3 bases between the two germline ends. CDR3 length: 12 residues. Germline CDR1 reads LGHDT; CDR2 reads YNNKEL (reference sequence). This CDR3 reads CASSQLQETQYF. Here the CDR3 DNA reads TGTGCCAGCAGCCAACTGCAAGAGACCCAGTACTTC.

This clone has just a few counts. The CDR3 here is CASSGIGGSDYGYTF. CDR3 bases: TGTGCCAGCAGCGGAATAGGGGGGAGTGATTATGGCTACACCTTC. The chain employs TRBV5-4 and TRBJ1-2, with a weak D call TRBD1 (6 bases). Germline CDR1 SGHNT, CDR2 YYREEE (reference sequence). The germline V and J ends were trimmed by 4 bases and 5 bases, with 18 bases remaining between them. This CDR3 has 15 residues.

This clone was seen more than once but under ten times. The V call is TRBV28, the J call TRBJ2-1, with a tentative D call TRBD2 (6 bases). V gave up 3 bases and J gave up 5 bases, with 14 bases separating them. CDR1 is MDHEN, CDR2 SYDVKM, per germline. The CDR3 length is 15 residues. The CDR3 here is CASSFWRGENNEQFF. CDR3 nucleotide sequence: TGTGCCAGCAGTTTCTGGCGGGGAGAAAACAATGAGCAGTTCTTC.

The chain recombines TRBV4-1 with TRBJ1-4; 8 bases align to TRBD1. The CDR3 consists of 19 residues. The germline V gene has CDR1 MGHRA and CDR2 YSYEKL. J gave up 2 bases and V 2 bases, and 13 bases lay outside the gene matches. This CDR3 is CASSQPPDRVVATNEKLFF. DNA of the CDR3: TGCGCCAGCAGCCAACCCCCGGACAGGGTGGTGGCGACTAATGAAAAACTGTTTTTT.

V and J are TRBV19 and TRBJ2-5; TRBD1 matches at 12 bases. CDR1 LNHDA and CDR2 SQIVND come from the germline V gene (reference sequence). The V and J ends lost 5 bases and 4 bases, in that order; junction bases with no gene match: 8. CDR3 length: 16 residues. CDR3 sequence reads: CASSVRDRGLGETQYF. CDR3 nucleotides: TGTGCCAGTAGTGTCCGGGACAGGGGGCTTGGAGAGACCCAGTACTTC.

The chain joins TRBV5-4 to TRBJ2-1, with TRBD2 identical over 8 bases. The CDR3 is made up of 15 amino acids. Trimming at V came to 0 bases and at J to 4 bases, leaving 3 bases not matched to a gene. Germline V gene sequence: CDR1 SGHNT, CDR2 YYREEE (reference sequence). CDR3 DNA: TGTGCCAGCAGCTTGGACGGGGGGGATTACAATGAGCAGTTCTTC. Translating gives CASSLDGGDYNEQFF.

The chain couples TRBV9 to TRBJ2-4; D is unclear. Per the germline V gene, CDR1 is SGDLS and CDR2 is YYNGEE. The CDR3 consists of 12 residues. The V end lost 4 bases, the J end lost 8 bases, and 10 bases lay between the germline ends. The CDR3 loop reads CASSSGADIQYF. As DNA, the CDR3 is TGTGCCAGCAGCTCCGGCGCGGACATTCAGTACTTC.

This clone was counted only a few times. The chain is built from TRBV4-3 and TRBJ1-6; TRBD1 agrees at 7 bases. V trimming: 3 bases; J trimming: 10 bases; junction bases outside the gene matches: 9. Germline V lookup: CDR1 LGHNA, CDR2 YSLEER. The CDR3 length is 15 residues. The CDR3 protein is CASSHGTESISPLHF. DNA for the CDR3: TGCGCCAGCAGCCACGGGACAGAATCTATCTCACCCCTCCACTTT.

The chain uses TRBV7-2 and TRBJ2-5, with D possibly being TRBD2 (5 bases). Germline values: CDR1 SGHTA, CDR2 FQGNSA. The CDR3 covers 15 residues. Trimming stripped 1 base from V and 4 bases from J, with 13 bases between. CDR3 protein: CASSLVRASGETQYF. The CDR3 region has the DNA TGTGCCAGCAGCTTAGTGAGGGCTTCGGGAGAGACCCAGTACTTC.